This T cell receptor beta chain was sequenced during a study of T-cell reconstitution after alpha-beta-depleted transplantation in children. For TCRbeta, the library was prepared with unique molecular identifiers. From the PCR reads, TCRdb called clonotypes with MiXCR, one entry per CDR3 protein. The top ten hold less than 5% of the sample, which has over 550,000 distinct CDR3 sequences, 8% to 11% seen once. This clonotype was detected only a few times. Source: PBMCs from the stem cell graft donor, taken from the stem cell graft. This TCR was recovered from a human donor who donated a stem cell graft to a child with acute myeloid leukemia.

As DNA, the CDR3 is TGCAGCGTTGTTGGTAGCGGGGCTAACAATGAGCAGTTCTTC. This sequence encodes CSVVGSGANNEQFF. The chain employs TRBV29-1 and TRBJ2-1; 8 nucleotides agree with TRBD2. Germline V CDR1 and CDR2: SQVTM, ANQGSEA. Trimming at V came to 4 bases and at J to 5 bases, leaving 7 bases not matched to a gene. The CDR3 loop spans 14 amino acids.